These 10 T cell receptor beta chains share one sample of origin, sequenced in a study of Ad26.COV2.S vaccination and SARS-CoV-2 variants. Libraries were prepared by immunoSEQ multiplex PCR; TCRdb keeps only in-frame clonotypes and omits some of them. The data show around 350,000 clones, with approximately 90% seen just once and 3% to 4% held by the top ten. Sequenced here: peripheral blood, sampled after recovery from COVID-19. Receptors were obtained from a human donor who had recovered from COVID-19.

CDR3 region: CASSELGLVSYEQYF. CDR3 bases: TGCGCCAGCAGTGAGTTGGGACTAGTAAGCTACGAGCAGTACTTC. The chain is built from TRBV10-2 and TRBJ2-7, with 8 bases lining up with TRBD2. The CDR3 has 15 residues. Germline V gene lookup returns CDR1 WSHSY and CDR2 SAAADI. Germline trimming cut 1 base from V and 3 bases from J; bases unmatched to any gene: 5.

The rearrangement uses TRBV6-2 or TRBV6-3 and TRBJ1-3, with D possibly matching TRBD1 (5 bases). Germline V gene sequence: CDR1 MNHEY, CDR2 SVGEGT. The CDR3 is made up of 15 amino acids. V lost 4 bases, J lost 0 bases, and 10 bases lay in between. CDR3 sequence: CASSSTDYSGNTIYF. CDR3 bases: TGTGCCAGCAGTTCGACAGATTACTCTGGAAACACCATATATTTT.

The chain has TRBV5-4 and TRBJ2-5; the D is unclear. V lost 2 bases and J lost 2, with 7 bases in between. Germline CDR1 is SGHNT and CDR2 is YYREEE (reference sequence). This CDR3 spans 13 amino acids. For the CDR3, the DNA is TGTGCCAGCAGCTTCGGCGGACAAGAGACCCAGTACTTC. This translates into CASSFGGQETQYF.

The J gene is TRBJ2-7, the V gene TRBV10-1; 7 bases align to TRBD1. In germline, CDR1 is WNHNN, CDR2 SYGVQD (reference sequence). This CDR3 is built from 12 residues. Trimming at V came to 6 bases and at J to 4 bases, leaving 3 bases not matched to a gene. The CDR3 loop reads CASRGQNYEQYF. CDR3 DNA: TGCGCCAGCAGGGGACAGAATTACGAGCAGTACTTC.

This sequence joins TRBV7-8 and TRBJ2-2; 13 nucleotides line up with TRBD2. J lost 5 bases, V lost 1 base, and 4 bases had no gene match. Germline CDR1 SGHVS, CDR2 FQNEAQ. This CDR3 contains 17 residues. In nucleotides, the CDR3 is TGTGCCAGCAGCTTAGTCGGGACTAGCGGGGTGACCGGGGAGCTGTTTTTT. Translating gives CASSLVGTSGVTGELFF.

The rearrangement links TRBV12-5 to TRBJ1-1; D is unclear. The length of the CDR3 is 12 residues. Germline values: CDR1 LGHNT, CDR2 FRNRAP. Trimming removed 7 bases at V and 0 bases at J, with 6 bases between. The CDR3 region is CASARMNTEAFF. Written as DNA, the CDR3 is TGTGCTAGTGCCAGGATGAACACTGAAGCTTTCTTT.

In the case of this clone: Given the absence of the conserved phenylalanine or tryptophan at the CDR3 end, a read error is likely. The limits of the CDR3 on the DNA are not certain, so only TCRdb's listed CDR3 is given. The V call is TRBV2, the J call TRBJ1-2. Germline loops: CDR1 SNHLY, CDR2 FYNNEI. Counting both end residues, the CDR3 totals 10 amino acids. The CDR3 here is CANPRGDVYH.

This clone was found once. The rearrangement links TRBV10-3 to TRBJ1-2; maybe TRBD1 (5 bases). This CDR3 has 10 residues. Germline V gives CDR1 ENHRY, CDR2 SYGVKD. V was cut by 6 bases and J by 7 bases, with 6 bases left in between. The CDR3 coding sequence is TGTGCCATCAGCGGGGGTGGCTACACCTTC. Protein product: CAISGGGYTF.

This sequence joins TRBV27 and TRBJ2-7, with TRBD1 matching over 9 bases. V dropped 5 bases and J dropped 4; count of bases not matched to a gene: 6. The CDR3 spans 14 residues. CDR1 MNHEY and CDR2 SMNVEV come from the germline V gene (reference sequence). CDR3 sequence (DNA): TGTGCCAGCAGTCGGGACAGGGTCAGGTACGAGCAGTACTTC. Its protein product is CASSRDRVRYEQYF.

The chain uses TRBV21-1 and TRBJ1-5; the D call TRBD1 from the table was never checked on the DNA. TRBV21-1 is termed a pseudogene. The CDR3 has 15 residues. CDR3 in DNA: TGTGCCAGCAGCAAACGGACAGGGGTCAATCAGCCCCAGCATTTT. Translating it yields CASSKRTGVNQPQHF.